These 24 T cell receptor beta chains originate from one sample sequenced in a study of blood T cells in healthy people across ages. A second PCR, run for about 7 to 11 cycles, used a sample-barcoded 5' primer plus a J-beta primer mix. TCRdb called the 5' RACE reads again in MiXCR, with one record for every CDR3 protein. The sample has hundreds of thousands of distinct CDR3 sequences; roughly 32% are singletons. Sequenced input: blood. The source of these receptors is a woman older than 75 in good health.

This clonotype appeared once. A read error may account for a junction end that differs from germline. CDR3 nucleotides: TGTGCCAGCAGCCGGGACAGGGACGTTTTCTCGCACTTC. Translating gives CASSRDRDVFSHF. This chain uses TRBV2 with TRBJ2-7, with 9 bases lining up with TRBD1. CDR3 size: 13 residues. CDR1 is SNHLY, CDR2 FYNNEI, per germline.

Concerning this clonotype itself: One junction end disagrees with the germline gene, perhaps due to a read error. V gene TRBV7-9 combines with J gene TRBJ1-1; D gene unclear. Germline V gene sequence: CDR1 SEHNR, CDR2 FQNEAQ (reference sequence). CDR3 length: 14 residues. The CDR3: CTSSPPGLNTEAFF. The CDR3 region has the DNA TGTACCAGCAGCCCCCCGGGATTGAACACTGAAGCTTTCTTC.

This clonotype was seen only a few times. V is TRBV3-1 and J is TRBJ1-1; possible D gene TRBD1, 5 bases. Trimming pared 3 bases from V and 4 bases from J, leaving 9 bases between. CDR3 length equals 13 residues. Germline values: CDR1 LGHDT, CDR2 YNNKEL (reference sequence). This chain's CDR3 is CASSQQGSTEAFF. The CDR3 DNA reads TGTGCCAGCAGCCAGCAGGGTTCCACTGAAGCTTTCTTT.

This clonotype was seen a handful of times. The chain joins TRBV21-1 to TRBJ1-6; the D call in the table, TRBD1, was not verified against the DNA. TRBV21-1 is an annotated pseudogene. CDR3 length: 15 amino acids. In DNA form, the CDR3 reads TGTGCCAGCAGGAAGCCGGGGGTCCTTAATTCACCCCTCCACTTT. This encodes CASRKPGVLNSPLHF.

This clonotype came up many times. In DNA form, the CDR3 reads TGTGCCAGCAGTTACTCGCGTTTCAGGTCGACTCAAGAGACCCAGTACTTC. This translates into CASSYSRFRSTQETQYF. The V and J genes are TRBV6-2 or TRBV6-3 and TRBJ2-5; D gene uncertain. The germline V gene encodes CDR1 MNHEY and CDR2 SVGEGT. The CDR3 runs to 17 residues. V lost 0 bases, J lost 2 bases, and 16 bases lay in between.

The V gene is TRBV9, the J gene TRBJ2-7; the match to TRBD2 covers 9 bases. The CDR3 has 16 amino acids. Trimming cost V 0 bases and J 7 bases; bases outside gene matches: 11. CDR1 is SGDLS and CDR2 is YYNGEE in the germline V gene. DNA for the CDR3: TGTGCCAGCAGCGTAGCTAACAGCGGGGGGTGGGTTGAGCAGTACTTC. Its protein product is CASSVANSGGWVEQYF. Full variable domain (outside the CDR3, taken from reference TRBV9 and TRBJ2-7): DSGVTQTPKHLITATGQRVTLRCSPRSGDLSVYWYQQSLDQGLQFLIQYYNGEERAKGNILERFSAQQFPDLHSELNLSSLELGDSALYFCASSVANSGGWVEQYFGPGTRLTVT.

The chain couples TRBV5-6 to TRBJ1-1; TRBD1 matches 8 bases. Looked up from germline, CDR1 is SGHDT and CDR2 is YYEEEE. V shed 0 bases and J 3 bases; nucleotides not matched to a gene: 4. CDR3 length: 15 residues. CDR3: CASSLELQGDTEAFF. Here the CDR3 DNA reads TGTGCCAGCAGCTTGGAATTACAGGGGGACACTGAAGCTTTCTTT.

This sequence joins TRBV5-5 and TRBJ1-4, with a tentative D call TRBD1 (5 bases). V was shortened by 2 bases and J by 8 bases, with 10 bases between the two germline ends. This CDR3 comprises 13 residues. The germline CDR1 and CDR2 sequences are SGHKS and YYEKEE (reference sequence). The CDR3 sequence: CASSFRGQEKLFF. The CDR3 region has the DNA TGTGCCAGCAGCTTTAGGGGTCAAGAAAAACTGTTTTTT.

The chain recombines TRBV7-2 with TRBJ1-4; weak D call: TRBD1 (5 bases). The germline gives CDR1 SGHTA, CDR2 FQGNSA. Trimming shortened V by 9 bases and J by 8 bases, and 13 bases separated the two germline ends. The length of the CDR3 is 12 residues. The CDR3 nucleotides read TGTGCCAGTACACACGGGGGGGAAAAACTGTTTTTT. This codes for CASTHGGEKLFF.

This clonotype was counted between two and nine times. The rearrangement links TRBV15 to TRBJ1-5; a possible D gene is TRBD1 (5 bases). The V gene lost 4 bases and the J gene lost 0 bases, with 16 bases spanning the gap. Per germline, CDR1 LNHNV and CDR2 YYDKDF (reference sequence). The length of the CDR3 is 17 residues. DNA of the CDR3: TGTGCCACCAGCATGAATCCGGGACCGAATAGCAATCAGCCCCAGCATTTT. It translates to CATSMNPGPNSNQPQHF. Filled out from reference TRBV15 and TRBJ1-5, the complete variable domain reads DAMVIQNPRYQVTQFGKPVTLSCSQTLNHNVMYWYQQKSSQAPKLLFHYYDKDFNNEADTPDNFQSRRPNTSFCFLDIRSPGLGDTAMYLCATSMNPGPNSNQPQHFGDGTRLSIL.

The chain couples TRBV20-1 to TRBJ2-7, with 7 nucleotides matching TRBD1. This CDR3 has 15 residues. Germline CDR1 reads DFQATT; CDR2 reads SNEGSKA (reference sequence). The J segment lost 4 bases and the V segment lost 2 bases, leaving 11 bases of the junction unmatched. CDR3 nucleotides: TGCAGTGCTAGACCCCCAGACAGGGCGTGGTACGAGCAGTACTTC. The encoded protein is CSARPPDRAWYEQYF.

This clonotype has a count of ten or more. The genes are TRBV5-1 and TRBJ1-1; TRBD1 is a possible D gene (5 bases). Trimming cost V 2 bases and J 4 bases, with 15 bases left between them. The germline V gene encodes CDR1 SGHRS and CDR2 YFSETQ. This CDR3 is 15 amino acids long. CDR3 residues: CASSLTQGWGTEAFF. Written as DNA, the CDR3 is TGCGCCAGCAGCTTAACCCAGGGTTGGGGCACTGAAGCTTTCTTT.

V and J are TRBV6-1 and TRBJ1-2; unclear D gene. The ends were cut back, 4 bases at V and 4 bases at J, with 13 bases in the middle. This CDR3 region has 14 residues. Germline lookup yields CDR1 MNHNS and CDR2 SASEGT. The CDR3 reads CASSVSDGGYGYTF. CDR3 in DNA: TGTGCCAGCAGTGTTAGTGACGGCGGCTATGGCTACACCTTC.

A remark on this clonotype: Just one base apart from a much larger clone, this may be a read error. This chain links TRBV2 with TRBJ2-7, with D unresolved. The CDR3 is made up of 14 amino acids. In germline, CDR1 is SNHLY, CDR2 FYNNEI. Deletions cut 2 bases from V and 1 base from J, with 9 bases between. CDR3 nucleotide sequence: TGTGCCAGCAGTGAAATTTGTCAATCCTACGAGCAGTACTTC. This gives the protein CASSEICQSYEQYF.

The chain links TRBV11-2 to TRBJ1-1; D possibly corresponds to TRBD1 (5 bases). This CDR3 is 17 amino acids long. Germline V gene lookup returns CDR1 SGHAT and CDR2 FQNNGV. V lost 3 bases to trimming and J lost 3 bases, with 20 bases between them. In DNA, the CDR3 is TGTGCCAGCAGCTTGCAGGGAAGACTTGCACGGGACACTGAAGCTTTCTTT. Protein: CASSLQGRLARDTEAFF.

The chain has TRBV7-9 and TRBJ2-1; a possible D gene is TRBD2 (6 bases). This CDR3 region has 17 residues. V was pared by 1 base and J by 0 bases, with 13 bases between. The germline CDR1 and CDR2 sequences are SEHNR and FQNEAQ (reference sequence). CDR3 amino acids: CASSLGGGAPSYNEQFF. CDR3 sequence (DNA): TGTGCCAGCAGCTTAGGGGGCGGGGCCCCCTCCTACAATGAGCAGTTCTTC.

The rearrangement links TRBV5-4 to TRBJ2-2; tentative D call: TRBD2 (5 bases). V was clipped by 0 bases and J by 1 base, with 7 bases between them. From germline, CDR1 is SGHNT and CDR2 YYREEE (reference sequence). CDR3 size: 15 residues. The CDR3: CASSLARGNTGELFF. CDR3 coding DNA: TGTGCCAGCAGCTTGGCCCGGGGGAACACCGGGGAGCTGTTTTTT.

This clonotype was found many times. CDR3: CASSLGMGISGEQYF. The CDR3 nucleotides read TGTGCCAGCAGCTTAGGAATGGGGATATCAGGCGAGCAGTACTTC. The V call is TRBV7-9, the J call TRBJ2-7; the D is unclear. The CDR3 covers 15 residues. Per germline, CDR1 SEHNR and CDR2 FQNEAQ (reference sequence). V lost 1 base, J lost 6 bases, and 16 bases lay in between.

The chain employs TRBV19 and TRBJ2-1; D gene unclear. V lost 4 bases and J 2 bases, leaving 9 bases between the germline ends. CDR3 size: 14 residues. The germline gives CDR1 LNHDA, CDR2 SQIVND (reference sequence). CDR3 in DNA: TGTGCCAGTAGTAGAGGCGGACCCTACAATGAGCAGTTCTTC. It specifies CASSRGGPYNEQFF.

There are many counts of this clonotype. J is TRBJ2-6 and V is TRBV9; 7 positions agree with TRBD1. V shed 2 bases and J 2 bases; nucleotides not matched to a gene: 4. This CDR3 has 16 residues. In germline, CDR1 is SGDLS, CDR2 YYNGEE. This chain's CDR3 is CASSVPTGTGANVLTF. The CDR3 bases are TGTGCCAGCAGCGTTCCGACAGGGACTGGGGCCAACGTCCTGACTTTC.

The chain uses TRBV21-1 and TRBJ2-5; the D call in the table, TRBD1, was not verified against the DNA. The end of the DNA fits TRBJ2-7 better, so the J call may be wrong. TRBV21-1 is annotated as a pseudogene. This CDR3 has 15 residues. The CDR3 nucleotides read TGTGCCAGCAGCGCCGAACCGGGACATCTTTACGAGCAGTACTTC. Amino acids: CASSAEPGHLYEQYF.

This clonotype was observed many times. V gene TRBV7-3 combines with J gene TRBJ2-1, with TRBD1 identical over 8 bases. This CDR3 spans 15 amino acids. Germline V CDR1 and CDR2: SGHTA, FQGTGA. The V segment lost 5 bases and the J segment 6 bases; nucleotides outside the gene matches: 9. CDR3 DNA: TGTGCCAGCAGCGCCAACCCGACAGGGGTCAATGAGCAGTTCTTC. This sequence encodes CASSANPTGVNEQFF.

At least ten counts were recorded for this clonotype. The chain couples TRBV4-1 to TRBJ1-6; D call uncertain. The CDR3 is made up of 15 amino acids. Trimming removed 4 bases at V and 10 bases at J, with 17 bases between. CDR1 is MGHRA, CDR2 YSYEKL, per germline. CDR3 sequence (DNA): TGCGCCAGCAGCCCAAATGGACGGCCGGAATCACCCCTCCACTTT. Translating it yields CASSPNGRPESPLHF.

This clonotype showed up just once. A single base separates this from a much larger clone, so it may be a read error. This rearrangement joins TRBV5-6 to TRBJ1-6, with TRBD1 identical over 9 bases. Germline values: CDR1 SGHDT, CDR2 YYEEEE. This CDR3 is 14 amino acids long. The CDR3 region has the DNA TGTGCCAGCAGCCCGGGACAGGGTTATTCACCCCCCCACTTT. This translates into CASSPGQGYSPPHF.